The T cell receptor (beta chain) described here comes from a study of cytomegalovirus exposure and HLA in healthy donors. Primers included in the PCR were 60 Vbeta and 13 Jbeta primers. Measured with immunoSEQ multiplex PCR; TCRdb has only the in-frame clones, and not every one. The sample lists 140,000 to 150,000 clones; around three quarters were seen once. At the time of sampling, donors were nominally healthy, though unrecorded immune exposures were likely. Per the germline V gene, CDR1 is LNHDA and CDR2 is SQIVND (reference sequence). Trimming stripped 7 bases from V and 0 bases from J, with 21 bases between. This CDR3 spans 17 amino acids.

This sequence originates from a man aged 35 to 55 in good health and CMV-seropositive. The chain links TRBV19 to TRBJ2-5; possible D gene TRBD2, 6 bases. Source material: PBMCs. The CDR3 DNA sequence: TGTGCCAGTAAGCCCCATAGCGGTTCATCGTACCAAGAGACCCAGTACTTC. This codes for CASKPHSGSSYQETQYF.